The 11 T cell receptor beta chains in this list originate from one sample, sequenced in a study of T cell clonotyping in hematopoietic cell transplantation. Time point indicated: recipient sample about 28 days before transplant, after cytoreduction. TCRdb's copy holds only in-frame clones and misses some; the assay was immunoSEQ multiplex PCR. The data show 20,000 to 30,000 clones, around 80% seen once. Sequenced here: peripheral blood mononuclear cells, sampled before stem cell transplant. These receptors all come from a woman in her fifties or sixties with acute myeloid leukemia. Some clones in this sample may be carry-over from other donors' samples.

The rearrangement joins TRBV7-2 to TRBJ2-1; no clear D gene. The CDR3 has 14 residues. Germline CDR1 SGHTA, CDR2 FQGNSA. Between the trimmed V and J ends, which lost 8 bases and 0 bases, there was a span of 11 bases. The CDR3 DNA is TGTGCCAGCGAACACCTGTTCTCCTACAATGAGCAGTTCTTC. This translates into CASEHLFSYNEQFF. The full variable domain, its missing parts supplied by reference TRBV7-2 and TRBJ2-1, is GAGVSQSPSNKVTEKGKDVELRCDPISGHTALYWYRQSLGQGLEFLIYFQGNSAPDKSGLPSDRFSAERTGGSVSTLTIQRTQQEDSAVYLCASEHLFSYNEQFFGPGTRLTVL.

The rearrangement links TRBV19 to TRBJ2-5, with 9 bases identical to TRBD2. Per germline, CDR1 LNHDA and CDR2 SQIVND (reference sequence). V lost 3 bases to trimming and J lost 4 bases; unmatched junction nucleotides: 12. This CDR3 spans 17 amino acids. The CDR3 nucleotides are TGTGCCAGTAGTATTGGATCGCTAGCGGGGCTCTTAGAGACCCAGTACTTC. Translation: CASSIGSLAGLLETQYF.

This chain connects TRBV2 to TRBJ2-2; D gene uncertain. Germline CDR1 reads SNHLY; CDR2 reads FYNNEI. This CDR3 spans 13 amino acids. The V and J ends lost 5 bases and 1 base respectively, with 5 bases between them. The CDR3 here is CASSSENTGELFF. The CDR3 DNA follows: TGTGCCAGCAGTTCAGAGAACACCGGGGAGCTGTTTTTT.

The chain joins TRBV9 to TRBJ2-7; no clear D gene. Looked up from germline, CDR1 is SGDLS and CDR2 is YYNGEE. The CDR3 is 14 amino acids. Trimming removed 0 bases from V and 7 bases from J, with 14 bases in between. The CDR3 loop is CASSVGPTPREQYF. CDR3 DNA: TGTGCCAGCAGCGTAGGCCCCACCCCGCGGGAGCAGTACTTC.

The chain has TRBV19 and TRBJ2-6; the D is unclear. Trimming left V 4 bases short and J 0 bases short, with 13 bases between. Germline loops: CDR1 LNHDA, CDR2 SQIVND (reference sequence). The CDR3 spans 17 residues. The CDR3 nucleotides read TGTGCCAGTAGTACCCGAATTCCAGGCTCTGGGGCCAACGTCCTGACTTTC. It translates to CASSTRIPGSGANVLTF.

The J gene is TRBJ2-7, the V gene TRBV19, with D possibly TRBD2 on 5 matching bases. Germline loops: CDR1 LNHDA, CDR2 SQIVND (reference sequence). V dropped 5 bases and J dropped 4 bases, with 9 bases sitting between them. This CDR3 comprises 12 residues. This CDR3 is CASSPGLYEQYF. The CDR3 DNA reads as TGTGCCAGTAGTCCCGGACTTTACGAGCAGTACTTC.

The chain employs TRBV29-1 and TRBJ1-5; 7 nucleotides align to TRBD1. Germline V lookup: CDR1 SQVTM, CDR2 ANQGSEA. The CDR3 contains 12 residues. The trim removed 4 bases at V and 7 bases at J, leaving 4 bases unmatched. CDR3 bases: TGCAGCGTTGGCGAGGGGGCCCAGCCCCAGCATTTT. It specifies CSVGEGAQPQHF.

V is TRBV7-3 and J is TRBJ2-2; 7 bases are a match to TRBD2. Germline V lookup: CDR1 SGHTA, CDR2 FQGTGA. The CDR3 is made up of 16 amino acids. V shed 5 bases, J shed 0 bases, and the junction held 6 bases outside the gene matches. CDR3 loop: CASSSTGGSNTGELFF. Written as DNA, the CDR3 is TGTGCCAGCAGCAGCACGGGGGGTTCGAACACCGGGGAGCTGTTTTTT.

The chain uses TRBV12-5 and TRBJ2-7; D is ambiguous. This CDR3 has 13 amino acids. Germline V gives CDR1 LGHNT, CDR2 FRNRAP. V was shortened by 1 base and J by 6 bases, with 10 bases between the two germline ends. The CDR3 is CASGLAGFGEQYF. Here the CDR3 DNA reads TGTGCTAGTGGTTTGGCCGGTTTTGGCGAGCAGTACTTC.

The chain uses TRBV7-9 and TRBJ1-2, with D possibly matching TRBD1 (5 bases). The CDR3 has 11 amino acids. From germline, CDR1 is SEHNR and CDR2 FQNEAQ (reference sequence). Trimming took off 1 base at V and 13 bases at J, with 10 bases between the two ends. CDR3 in DNA: TGTGCCAGCAGCTTAGTGGGGGGAGTCACCTTC. Amino acid sequence: CASSLVGGVTF.

V gene TRBV27 combines with J gene TRBJ2-1, with no clear D. V lost 3 bases, J lost 4 bases, and 1 base lay in between. Germline lookup yields CDR1 MNHEY and CDR2 SMNVEV (reference sequence). This CDR3 is 11 amino acids long. DNA of the CDR3: TGTGCCAGCAGTTTGTACAATGAGCAGTTCTTC. This encodes CASSLYNEQFF.